This T cell receptor (beta chain) was obtained from a study of T cell repertoires in cytomegalovirus infection. Study-wide context: Recently identified HLA-C-restricted CMV epitopes were used, and well-studied HLA-B-restricted CMV epitopes were used as well.

This clonotype has more than one count but fewer than ten. What it binds is not known. Study results and limitations: Public TCR beta family frequency separated CMV-and-HLA carriers, including in an independent cohort.

TCRdb redid the calling of the reads with MiXCR, one entry per CDR3 protein. Found here are 43,000 or so distinct CDR3 sequences, approximately 20% of them singletons; the top ten hold about 53%. Sample: CD8+ T cells from cultured PBMCs, taken from culture after CMV antigen stimulation. This TCR derives from a human donor in good health (CMV status not recorded). Some clones in this sample may be carry-over from other donors' samples.

In nucleotides, the CDR3 is TGTGCCAGCTCACCTAGGAGGGTAGAAAGCACTGAAGCTTTCTTT. Protein product: CASSPRRVESTEAFF. This rearrangement joins TRBV18 to TRBJ1-1; D ambiguous. Deletions cut 3 bases from V and 4 bases from J, with 15 bases between. Germline V CDR1 and CDR2: KGHSH, LQKENI. CDR3 length: 15 residues.